Presented here are 15 T cell receptor beta chains from one specimen sequenced in a study of CD8 T cells in ankylosing spondylitis. MiXCR, run by TCRdb on the 5' RACE reads, gives a single entry per CDR3 protein. The sample includes 200,000 to 300,000 distinct CDR3 sequences, about 10% of them seen just once. The sequenced material came from blood, either unsorted or a sorted T cell fraction (not recorded which). The receptor source for this set is a male donor with ankylosing spondylitis or in good health (not recorded which).

This clonotype came up many times. V is TRBV4-1 and J is TRBJ2-2; 8 bases line up with TRBD2. This CDR3 spans 17 amino acids. Germline CDR1 reads MGHRA; CDR2 reads YSYEKL. Trimming took 1 base from V and 0 from J; bases not matched to a gene: 4. The CDR3 reads CASSQGSGRSNTGELFF. DNA of the CDR3: TGCGCCAGCAGCCAAGGGAGCGGGAGATCGAACACCGGGGAGCTGTTTTTT.

This clonotype has ten or more counts. The chain uses TRBV9 and TRBJ2-1; D unclear. V lost 0 bases, J lost 1 base, and 11 bases lay in between. Germline V gene sequence: CDR1 SGDLS, CDR2 YYNGEE. The CDR3 has 16 amino acids. The CDR3 nucleotides are TGTGCCAGCAGCGTAGACCCGGCCTTATCCTACAATGAGCAGTTCTTC. This gives the protein CASSVDPALSYNEQFF.

The rearrangement uses TRBV12-3 or TRBV12-4 and TRBJ2-6, with D uncertain. Trimming took 3 bases from V and 9 from J, leaving 12 bases between them. The CDR3 covers 14 residues. The CDR3 spells CASSFRLRDNVLTF. For the CDR3, the DNA is TGTGCCAGCAGTTTCCGCCTAAGGGACAACGTCCTGACTTTC.

In its sample, this clonotype was seen many times. V and J are TRBV12-3 or TRBV12-4 and TRBJ1-1; no definite D call. CDR3 size: 14 residues. Trimming cost V 5 bases and J 0 bases, with 10 bases left between them. This chain's CDR3 is CASSLGGVNTEAFF. CDR3 DNA sequence: TGTGCCAGCAGTCTCGGCGGGGTGAACACTGAAGCTTTCTTT.

This chain connects TRBV6-1 to TRBJ2-2, with 9 bases aligning to TRBD1. Germline V gene data show CDR1 as MNHNS and CDR2 as SASEGT. Trimming at V came to 6 bases and at J to 0 bases, leaving 5 bases not matched to a gene. The CDR3 runs 16 residues. CDR3 residues: CASSRGQGSNTGELFF. CDR3 DNA: TGTGCCAGCAGCCGTGGACAGGGGTCGAACACCGGGGAGCTGTTTTTT.

This clonotype showed up many times. Given the absence of the conserved phenylalanine or tryptophan at the CDR3 end, a read error is likely. The limits of the CDR3 on the DNA are not certain, so only TCRdb's listed CDR3 is given. The chain is built from TRBV3-1 and TRBJ1-1. The CDR3 spans 10 residues, counting both ends. Germline values: CDR1 LGHDT, CDR2 YNNKEL (reference sequence). CDR3 in amino acids: CASSQRYVGL.

This clonotype has ten or more counts. The chain links TRBV29-1 to TRBJ1-1; TRBD1 matches at 9 bases. The CDR3 sequence is 12 residues long. The germline V gene has CDR1 SQVTM and CDR2 ANQGSEA. After removal of 6 bases from V and 4 bases from J, the junction contained 3 bases not matched to a gene. In nucleotides, the CDR3 is TGCAGCGTGGGACAGGGTGGCACTGAAGCTTTCTTT. Protein sequence: CSVGQGGTEAFF. Full variable domain (outside the CDR3, taken from reference TRBV29-1 and TRBJ1-1): SAVISQKPSRDICQRGTSLTIQCQVDSQVTMMFWYRQQPGQSLTLIATANQGSEATYESGFVIDKFPISRPNLTFSTLTVSNMSPEDSSIYLCSVGQGGTEAFFGQGTRLTVV.

This clonotype was detected only a few times. This sequence joins TRBV7-9 and TRBJ2-3; 12 bases align to TRBD2. This CDR3 is built from 15 residues. Germline V gene lookup returns CDR1 SEHNR and CDR2 FQNEAQ (reference sequence). V lost 6 bases to trimming and J lost 7 bases; unmatched junction nucleotides: 8. This CDR3 reads CASRTTSGSVYTQYF. In DNA, the CDR3 is TGTGCCAGCAGGACGACTAGCGGGAGTGTGTATACGCAGTATTTT.

This clonotype came up a few times. The genes are TRBV2 and TRBJ2-7; TRBD2 agrees at 10 bases. This CDR3 is built from 16 residues. Germline CDR1 reads SNHLY; CDR2 reads FYNNEI. The trim removed 3 bases at V and 4 bases at J, leaving 9 bases unmatched. CDR3 in amino acids: CASSDLGSGRAYEQYF. The CDR3, as DNA: TGTGCCAGCAGTGATCTAGGAAGCGGGAGGGCATACGAGCAGTACTTC.

This clonotype was seen repeatedly, ten times or more. The chain carries TRBV4-1 and TRBJ2-7; 7 bases align to TRBD2. Germline V gives CDR1 MGHRA, CDR2 YSYEKL. The CDR3 spans 18 residues. J lost 0 bases, V lost 0 bases, and 11 bases had no gene match. The CDR3 bases are TGCGCCAGCAGCCAAGAAGGAGGCGGCGGGGGATTCTCCTACGAGCAGTACTTC. Encoded protein: CASSQEGGGGGFSYEQYF.

In the case of this clonotype: At one end, the junction sequence differs from germline, possibly due to a read error. The CDR3 sequence is CASSFGGTEELFF. In DNA, the CDR3 is TGTGCCAGCAGCTTTGGGGGCACCGAGGAGCTGTTTTTT. This chain links TRBV5-6 with TRBJ2-2, with TRBD1 as a possible D gene (6 bases). CDR3 length: 13 residues. Germline CDR1 reads SGHDT; CDR2 reads YYEEEE.

The chain is built from TRBV3-1 and TRBJ2-3; 7 nucleotides line up with TRBD2. V shed 2 bases, J shed 5 bases, and the junction held 10 bases outside the gene matches. The CDR3 sequence is 16 residues long. In germline, CDR1 is LGHDT, CDR2 YNNKEL (reference sequence). The CDR3: CASSQRGRAVQDTQYF. In nucleotides, the CDR3 is TGTGCCAGCAGCCAAAGAGGGAGGGCGGTTCAAGATACGCAGTATTTT.

This clonotype was seen repeatedly, ten times or more. The J gene is TRBJ1-2, the V gene TRBV3-1; no firm D call. V was shortened by 0 bases and J by 0 bases, with 11 bases between the two germline ends. This CDR3 has 16 residues. The V gene's germline CDR1 is LGHDT and CDR2 YNNKEL (reference sequence). CDR3 amino acids: CASSQDGASSNYGYTF. The CDR3 DNA reads as TGTGCCAGCAGCCAAGATGGAGCGTCCTCTAACTATGGCTACACCTTC.

This clonotype was found many times. This chain joins TRBV12-3 or TRBV12-4 and TRBJ2-1; maybe TRBD2 (5 bases). Trimming left V 6 bases short and J 9 bases short, with 9 bases between. CDR3 size: 11 residues. The CDR3 protein is CASSLGGEQFF. For the CDR3, the DNA is TGTGCCAGCAGCCTCGGAGGTGAGCAGTTCTTC.

This clonotype was counted ten times or more. V is TRBV20-1 and J is TRBJ2-5; TRBD1 agrees at 7 bases. Germline CDR1 and CDR2: DFQATT and SNEGSKA (reference sequence). J gave up 0 bases and V 1 base, and 5 bases lay outside the gene matches. The CDR3 contains 15 residues. The CDR3 nucleotides read TGCAGTGCTAGAGTCGCCGGGACAGACCAAGAGACCCAGTACTTC. It specifies CSARVAGTDQETQYF.